The sequence of this TCR beta chain was determined in a study of blood T cell repertoires in COVID-19 (TCRdb year 2020). General notes on the study: Samples covering the acute and convalescent phases of COVID-19 were provided by collaborators in the United States, Italy and Spain. The prospective study material was composed of cDNA or gDNA derived from T cells, B-cell-depleted T cells, or PBMCs. Deeply sampled blood TCRbeta repertoires from subjects exposed to, actively infected with, or recovered from COVID-19 were included in the dataset. The repertoires were released in a freely available public database meant as a resource for research on the immune response to SARS-CoV-2. The samples were drawn from two sources: the first 160 participants of the ongoing ImmuneRACE study, and 1,200 or so subjects contributed by 6 global collaborators. A de-identified subject ID, COVID-19 status, age in years and sex were almost always included in the sample metadata. Where available, HLA class I and class II types were taken from metadata supplied by the sample provider and were not determined by assay-based typing. Summary of the overall study and its limitations: Clinical and demographic metadata were provided uncurated, with the amount varying by source and participant.

Samples from volunteer blood donors who had recovered from COVID-19 were contributed by a second Seattle source. Collaborating institutions collected whole blood in K2EDTA tubes following their own protocols. For TCRbeta analysis, collaborator samples were shipped as frozen whole blood, as isolated PBMCs, or as DNA extracted from either sample type. CDR1 and CDR2 were assigned from the germline V gene as SNHLY and FYNNEI. Here V drops 5 bases and J drops 1 base, and the junction holds 2 bases not matched to any gene. The CDR3 covers 14 residues, taking in both the cysteine and the phenylalanine. Just CDR3 DNA is preserved here, 42 bases in frame from base 1. The immunoSEQ Assay, a bias-controlled multiplex PCR, was used to amplify TCRbeta CDR3 regions from genomic DNA. In the paper's pipeline: Within the assay, amplification of reference gene primers was used to estimate how many nucleated cells each sample contained. To quantify the absolute abundance of each unique TCRbeta CDR3 rearrangement, sequence reads were collapsed and filtered. For each sample, productive Simpson clonality was calculated as the square root of Simpson's diversity index across productive rearrangements. Drawn from immuneACCESS, this table holds only the in-frame rearrangements with V and J called that TCRdb kept. Clones are partly lost; checked studies trace under half to an unresolved V gene and leave the rest unexplained. V, J and clone size are those of that table, while D and trimming were read from the DNA. The sample has 200,000 or so clones on record, 84% of them singletons. The ten largest clones add up to around 2.7% of the sample.

Concerning this clone: Its antigen remains unidentified. Base qualities are missing; no much larger clone stands one base away.

The sequence was collected from a woman aged 30 to 39 who had recovered from COVID-19. Rearrangement joined TRBV2 to TRBJ1-5, with 7 bases aligning to TRBD1. Sequencing was carried out using peripheral blood. Here the CDR3 is given as CASSLQGSNQPQHF. The DNA reads as follows: TGTGCCAGCAGTCTACAGGGGAGCAATCAGCCCCAGCATTTT.